The 26 T cell receptor beta chains below were found in one sample sequenced in a study of blood T cell repertoires in COVID-19. Using immunoSEQ multiplex PCR, the repertoire was profiled, and TCRdb retains in-frame clones only, with some absent. The sample contains some 400,000 clones, 70% to 85% of which appear only once. The sequenced sample consisted of peripheral blood. The receptors originated from a human donor with acute or convalescent COVID-19. The donor label of this sample is uncertain.

The V call is TRBV28, the J call TRBJ1-1, with D perhaps matching TRBD1 (5 bases). V was trimmed by 6 bases and J by 7 bases, leaving 18 bases between them. Germline lookup yields CDR1 MDHEN and CDR2 SYDVKM. The CDR3 runs 14 residues. CDR3 loop: CASSFRDSGDEAFF. CDR3 nucleotides: TGTGCCAGCAGCTTCCGGGACTCTGGGGATGAAGCTTTCTTT. The full variable domain, in which reference TRBV28 and TRBJ1-1 provide the parts outside the CDR3, is DVKVTQSSRYLVKRTGEKVFLECVQDMDHENMFWYRQDPGLGLRLIYFSYDVKMKEKGDIPEGYSVSREKKERFSLILESASTNQTSMYLCASSFRDSGDEAFFGQGTRLTVV.

Concerning this clone itself: This sample includes further DNA sequences coding for the same CDR3. The chain couples TRBV2 to TRBJ2-1; the D gene is possibly TRBD1 (6 bases). The CDR3 extends over 15 amino acids. CDR1 is SNHLY and CDR2 is FYNNEI in the germline V gene. V lost 6 bases to trimming and J lost 1 base, with 13 bases between them. CDR3 sequence (DNA): TGTGCCAGCAGCCCTCAGGGGTTGTCCTACAATGAGCAGTTCTTC. This codes for CASSPQGLSYNEQFF.

The chain combines TRBV5-5 with TRBJ2-3; possible D gene TRBD1, 6 bases. The CDR3 runs 15 residues. The V and J ends lost 7 bases and 8 bases respectively, with 23 bases between them. The germline V gene encodes CDR1 SGHKS and CDR2 YYEKEE (reference sequence). Here the CDR3 reads CASFGQPGGGVTQYF. CDR3 nucleotides: TGTGCCAGCTTTGGACAGCCAGGTGGAGGAGTTACGCAGTATTTT.

The CDR3 reads CASSQGTVNTGELFF. As DNA, the CDR3 is TGCGCCAGCAGCCAAGGCACGGTAAACACCGGGGAGCTGTTTTTT. V is TRBV4-1 and J is TRBJ2-2; D is uncertain. CDR3 length equals 15 residues. V lost 1 base and J 2 bases, leaving 8 bases between the germline ends. Germline V lookup: CDR1 MGHRA, CDR2 YSYEKL.

This chain joins TRBV4-1 and TRBJ2-1; 8 bases map to TRBD1. Unmatched junction bases numbered 14, after V lost 1 base and J lost 12 bases. CDR3 length equals 16 residues. CDR1 is MGHRA and CDR2 is YSYEKL in the germline V gene. CDR3 in DNA: TGCGCCAGCAGCCAAGGACGACCCAACCAGGGGACAGGGCAGTTCTTC. It translates to CASSQGRPNQGTGQFF.

The V and J genes are TRBV13 and TRBJ2-5; weak D call: TRBD2 (6 bases). The germline V and J ends were trimmed by 5 bases and 0 bases, with 13 bases remaining between them. The germline V gene encodes CDR1 PRHDT and CDR2 FYEKMQ (reference sequence). The CDR3 spans 15 residues. The chain's CDR3 is CASSLRWGDQETQYF. In nucleotides, the CDR3 is TGTGCCAGCAGCCTTCGCTGGGGGGACCAAGAGACCCAGTACTTC.

The V gene is TRBV18, the J gene TRBJ2-7, with 9 bases lining up with TRBD1. Trimming removed 3 bases from V and 5 bases from J; junction bases left unmatched: 5. This CDR3 has 14 residues. Germline lookup yields CDR1 KGHSH and CDR2 LQKENI. The CDR3 spells CASSPGQGVDEQYF. The CDR3 coding sequence is TGTGCCAGCTCACCGGGACAGGGAGTCGACGAGCAGTACTTC.

The chain joins TRBV2 to TRBJ1-2; perhaps TRBD1 as D (5 bases). V shed 1 base and J shed 0 bases, with 6 bases lying between them. Germline-derived CDR1 and CDR2 are SNHLY and FYNNEI. There are 14 residues in the CDR3. The CDR3: CASSEDRTNYGYTF. The CDR3 DNA reads TGTGCCAGCAGTGAAGACAGGACTAACTATGGCTACACCTTC.

The J gene is TRBJ1-1, the V gene TRBV5-1; weak D call: TRBD1 (5 bases). The V end lost 0 bases, the J end lost 1 base, and 10 bases lay between the germline ends. The CDR3 extends over 15 amino acids. Per the germline V gene, CDR1 is SGHRS and CDR2 is YFSETQ. The CDR3 DNA reads TGCGCCAGCAGCTTGGGGCGACAGACGAACACTGAAGCTTTCTTT. Amino acid sequence: CASSLGRQTNTEAFF.

The chain uses TRBV5-4 and TRBJ1-1, with TRBD1 identical over 7 bases. V was pared by 4 bases and J by 2 bases, with 5 bases of the junction left unmatched. Germline V gene lookup returns CDR1 SGHNT and CDR2 YYREEE (reference sequence). This CDR3 is built from 14 residues. The CDR3: CASSPWTGNTEAFF. The CDR3 DNA reads TGTGCCAGCAGCCCCTGGACAGGTAACACTGAAGCTTTCTTT.

The chain has TRBV19 and TRBJ1-5, with D possibly TRBD1 on 5 matching bases. This CDR3 is built from 13 residues. Germline V gives CDR1 LNHDA, CDR2 SQIVND (reference sequence). V was shortened by 7 bases and J by 5 bases, with 12 bases between the two germline ends. The chain's CDR3 is CASNVRRDQPQHF. The CDR3 DNA reads as TGTGCCAGTAATGTACGCAGGGATCAGCCCCAGCATTTT.

V usage is TRBV30 and J usage is TRBJ2-1; TRBD2 might be the D (6 bases). CDR1 and CDR2 (germline): GTSNPN, SVGIG (reference sequence). Trimming took 2 bases from V and 6 from J, leaving 23 bases between them. This CDR3 contains 17 residues. The DNA of the CDR3 is TGTGCCTGGAGTCCCTCCCGTTTTGGGGGGAGTAGCAATGAGCAGTTCTTC. It yields the protein CAWSPSRFGGSSNEQFF.

The CDR3 sequence: CASSGQGTDTQYF. The CDR3 DNA reads TGTGCCAGCTCGGGACAGGGGACAGATACGCAGTATTTT. V and J are TRBV18 and TRBJ2-3, with 10 bases aligning to TRBD1. This CDR3 contains 13 residues. Germline V CDR1 and CDR2: KGHSH, LQKENI. V was clipped by 6 bases and J by 3 bases; unmatched bases: 0. The full variable domain, rest sourced from reference TRBV18 and TRBJ2-3, is NAGVMQNPRHLVRRRGQEARLRCSPMKGHSHVYWYRQLPEEGLKFMVYLQKENIIDESGMPKERFSAEFPKEGPSILRIQQVVRGDSAAYFCASSGQGTDTQYFGPGTRLTVL.

The V and J genes are TRBV2 and TRBJ1-6; a possible D gene is TRBD1 (6 bases). CDR1 and CDR2 from the germline V gene are SNHLY and FYNNEI. V was shortened by 6 bases and J by 7 bases, with 13 bases between the two germline ends. There are 14 residues in the CDR3. The CDR3 sequence: CASRFRDTNSPLHF. The CDR3 nucleotides read TGTGCCAGCAGGTTCCGGGACACCAATTCACCCCTCCACTTT.

The chain has TRBV19 and TRBJ2-1; 8 bases line up with TRBD1. Germline CDR1 reads LNHDA; CDR2 reads SQIVND (reference sequence). The CDR3 covers 15 residues. Trimming took 4 bases from V and 7 from J; bases not matched to a gene: 9. CDR3 loop: CASSTNRGTGNEQFF. CDR3 bases: TGTGCCAGTAGTACTAACAGGGGGACGGGGAATGAGCAGTTCTTC. Complete variable domain (other parts from reference TRBV19 and TRBJ2-1): DGGITQSPKYLFRKEGQNVTLSCEQNLNHDAMYWYRQDPGQGLRLIYYSQIVNDFQKGDIAEGYSVSREKKESFPLTVTSAQKNPTAFYLCASSTNRGTGNEQFFGPGTRLTVL.

The CDR3 spells CASSAGSYEQYF. The CDR3, as DNA: TGTGCCAGTAGTGCGGGGAGCTACGAGCAGTACTTC. This sequence joins TRBV19 and TRBJ2-7; D perhaps matches TRBD2 (6 bases). Trimming cost V 5 bases and J 3 bases, with 8 bases left between them. Germline V gene sequence: CDR1 LNHDA, CDR2 SQIVND (reference sequence). The CDR3 contains 12 residues. Based on the CDR3 plus reference TRBV19 and TRBJ2-7, the full variable domain is DGGITQSPKYLFRKEGQNVTLSCEQNLNHDAMYWYRQDPGQGLRLIYYSQIVNDFQKGDIAEGYSVSREKKESFPLTVTSAQKNPTAFYLCASSAGSYEQYFGPGTRLTVT.

J is TRBJ1-1 and V is TRBV6-5, with D possibly being TRBD1 (5 bases). The germline V and J ends were trimmed by 10 bases and 3 bases, with 18 bases remaining between them. The CDR3 contains 14 residues. Germline V lookup: CDR1 MNHEY, CDR2 SVGAGI. The CDR3 reads CATRQAGPYTEAFF. Written as DNA, the CDR3 is TGTGCCACCAGGCAGGCGGGACCCTACACTGAAGCTTTCTTT.

The chain links TRBV3-1 (or the pseudogene TRBV3-2) to TRBJ1-2; no firm D call. V was cut by 1 base and J by 4 bases, with 10 bases left in between. The germline V gene has CDR1 LGHDT and CDR2 YNNKEL (reference sequence). CDR3 length equals 14 residues. As DNA, the CDR3 is TGTGCCAGCAGCCAAGTCGCAGGAACCTATGGCTACACCTTC. Its protein product is CASSQVAGTYGYTF.

Comments on this clone: This sample includes further DNA sequences coding for the same CDR3. The chain is built from TRBV28 and TRBJ1-2; D ambiguous. Trimming left V 2 bases short and J 2 bases short, with 6 bases between. The CDR3 consists of 13 residues. The germline gives CDR1 MDHEN, CDR2 SYDVKM. The DNA for the CDR3 is TGTGCCAGCAGTTTAGGGCAGAACTATGGCTACACCTTC. Protein product: CASSLGQNYGYTF.

The chain recombines TRBV6-6 with TRBJ1-5; 7 bases are shared with TRBD1. V shed 6 bases and J 3 bases; nucleotides not matched to a gene: 2. In germline, CDR1 is MNHNY, CDR2 SVGAGI (reference sequence). The CDR3 sequence is 13 residues long. The CDR3 sequence is CASRDRVNQPQHF. The CDR3 DNA follows: TGTGCCAGCAGAGACAGGGTCAATCAGCCCCAGCATTTT.

The chain carries TRBV14 and TRBJ2-1, with 7 bases fitting TRBD2. This CDR3 is built from 14 residues. Germline V gives CDR1 SGHDN, CDR2 FVKESK. V gave up 1 base and J gave up 14 bases; unmatched junction bases: 11. The CDR3 protein is CASSQGDGLAAKFF. The CDR3, as DNA: TGTGCCAGCAGCCAAGGAGACGGTCTAGCGGCGAAGTTCTTC.

The genes are TRBV11-3 and TRBJ1-6; weak D call: TRBD1 (5 bases). The CDR3 totals 15 residues. V was pared by 0 bases and J by 7 bases, with 10 bases between. Germline CDR1 and CDR2: SGHNT and YENEEA. The CDR3 spells CASSLDSGRNSPLHF. The CDR3 DNA is TGTGCCAGCAGCTTAGATTCAGGGAGGAATTCACCCCTCCACTTT.

The J gene is TRBJ1-2, the V gene TRBV20-1; D remains unclear. Germline V gives CDR1 DFQATT, CDR2 SNEGSKA (reference sequence). CDR3 length equals 13 residues. Deletions cut 3 bases from V and 4 bases from J, with 12 bases between. The CDR3 bases are TGCAGTGCTAGTTGGCAACGGGGCTATGGCTACACCTTC. The encoded protein is CSASWQRGYGYTF.

The chain couples TRBV10-3 to TRBJ1-1; 8 bases agree with TRBD1. From germline, CDR1 is ENHRY and CDR2 SYGVKD. V lost 0 bases, J lost 6 bases, and 6 bases stayed unmatched. This CDR3 has 15 amino acids. The CDR3 protein is CAISESDRAGAEAFF. Written as DNA, the CDR3 is TGTGCCATCAGTGAGTCGGACAGGGCGGGAGCTGAAGCTTTCTTT.

The rearrangement joins TRBV19 to TRBJ1-2, with D perhaps TRBD1 (5 bases). This CDR3 is built from 15 residues. CDR1 and CDR2 from the germline V gene are LNHDA and SQIVND (reference sequence). V was pared by 6 bases and J by 4 bases, with 18 bases between. The CDR3 loop reads CASSTDSSSLYGYTF. The CDR3 DNA follows: TGTGCCAGTAGCACCGACAGTTCTTCCCTCTATGGCTACACCTTC.

This rearrangement joins TRBV18 to TRBJ2-7, with 7 bases matching TRBD2. This CDR3 contains 14 residues. Germline values: CDR1 KGHSH, CDR2 LQKENI. V lost 3 bases and J lost 5; bases outside the gene matches: 7. CDR3 DNA: TGTGCCAGCTCACCTGGTAGGAGCGGGGACGAGCAGTACTTC. It specifies CASSPGRSGDEQYF.